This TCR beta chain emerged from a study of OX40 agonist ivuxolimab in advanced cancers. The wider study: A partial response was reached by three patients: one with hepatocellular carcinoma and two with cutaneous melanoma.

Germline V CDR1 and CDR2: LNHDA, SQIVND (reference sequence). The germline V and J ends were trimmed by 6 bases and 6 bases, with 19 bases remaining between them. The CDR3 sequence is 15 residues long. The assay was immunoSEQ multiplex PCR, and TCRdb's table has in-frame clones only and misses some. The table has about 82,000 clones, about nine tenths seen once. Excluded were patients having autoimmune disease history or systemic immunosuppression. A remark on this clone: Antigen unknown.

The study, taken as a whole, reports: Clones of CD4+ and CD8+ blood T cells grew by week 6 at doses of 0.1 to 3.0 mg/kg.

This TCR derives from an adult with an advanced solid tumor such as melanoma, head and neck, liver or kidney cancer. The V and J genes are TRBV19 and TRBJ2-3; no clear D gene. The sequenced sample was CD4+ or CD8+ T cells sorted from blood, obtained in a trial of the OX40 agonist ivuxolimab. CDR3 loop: CASRSPGALFDTQYF. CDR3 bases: TGTGCCAGTAGGTCGCCTGGCGCCCTTTTCGATACGCAGTATTTT.